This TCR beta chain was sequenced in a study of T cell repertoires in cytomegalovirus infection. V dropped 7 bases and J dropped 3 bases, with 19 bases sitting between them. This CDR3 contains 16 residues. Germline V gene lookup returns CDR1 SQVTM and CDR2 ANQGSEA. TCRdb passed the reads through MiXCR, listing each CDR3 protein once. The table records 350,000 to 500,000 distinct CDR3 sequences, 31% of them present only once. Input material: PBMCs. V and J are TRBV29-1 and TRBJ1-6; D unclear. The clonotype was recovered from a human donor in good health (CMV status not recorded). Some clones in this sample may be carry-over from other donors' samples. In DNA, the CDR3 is TGCAGCGACCGGGCCGAGGGCAAAAGCTATAATTCACCCCTCCACTTT. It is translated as CSDRAEGKSYNSPLHF. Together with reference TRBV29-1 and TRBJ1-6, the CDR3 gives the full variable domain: SAVISQKPSRDICQRGTSLTIQCQVDSQVTMMFWYRQQPGQSLTLIATANQGSEATYESGFVIDKFPISRPNLTFSTLTVSNMSPEDSSIYLCSDRAEGKSYNSPLHFGNGTRLTVT.